A single sample is the source of the 5 T cell receptor beta chains below, sequenced in a study of tumor-infiltrating lymphocytes in primary liver carcinoma. Unsorted whole blood supplied the blood RNA, and germline DNA was isolated too. Using a constant-region primer together with ProtoScript II reverse transcriptase, TCR beta cDNA was made from approximately 0.55 ug of total RNA. Three nested multiplex PCR rounds, a slightly modified ARM-PCR, produced the libraries for TCR beta. TRBV1-TRBV30 forward primers and a C-beta reverse primer were used in the first two PCR rounds, which each ran for approximately 9 cycles. In TCRdb, the multiplex PCR reads were re-called with MiXCR into one record per CDR3 protein. The data contain 310,000 or so distinct CDR3 sequences, about 61% of them singletons. Material for sequencing was peripheral blood. The receptor source for this set is a man aged 40-50 years with primary liver carcinoma and hepatitis B virus infection.

This sequence joins TRBV7-9 and TRBJ2-7, with a weak D call TRBD1 (5 bases). There are 14 residues in the CDR3. The ends were cut back, 5 bases at V and 4 bases at J, with 15 bases in the middle. CDR1 and CDR2 (germline): SEHNR, FQNEAQ (reference sequence). DNA of the CDR3: TGTGCCAGCAGCCCGACAGACTCTCTATACGAGCAGTACTTC. Translation: CASSPTDSLYEQYF.

This clonotype was seen ten or more times. This chain links TRBV6-5 with TRBJ2-7; TRBD2 agrees at 7 bases. Trimming took 6 bases from V and 4 from J; bases not matched to a gene: 15. This CDR3 comprises 16 residues. Germline lookup yields CDR1 MNHEY and CDR2 SVGAGI. The CDR3 here is CASSHRGVNGGYEQYF. CDR3 DNA sequence: TGTGCCAGCAGCCATCGGGGGGTCAACGGCGGGTACGAGCAGTACTTC.

As concerns this clonotype: The junction departs from germline at one end; a sequencing error may be responsible. The chain joins TRBV10-3 to TRBJ2-2; 7 nucleotides line up with TRBD1. The CDR3 sequence is 17 residues long. From germline, CDR1 is ENHRY and CDR2 SYGVKD. The CDR3 nucleotides are TGTGCCATCAGTGAGTTTGAAGACAGGGATGACACCGGGGAGCTGCTTTTT. It translates to CAISEFEDRDDTGELLF.

On this clonotype: Sequence at one end of the junction differs from germline and may be a read error. V usage is TRBV11-2 and J usage is TRBJ1-1; D is uncertain. The CDR3 has 15 amino acids. Germline assignment: CDR1 SGHAT and CDR2 FQNNGV. The CDR3 here is CASSLRPHANTEASF. DNA for the CDR3: TGTGCCAGCAGCTTAAGGCCACATGCGAACACTGAAGCTTCCTTT.

This chain links TRBV14 with TRBJ2-7; D may be TRBD1 or TRBD2 (5 bases each). CDR1 and CDR2 from the germline V gene are SGHDN and FVKESK. V lost 4 bases to trimming and J lost 4 bases, with 14 bases between them. This CDR3 spans 14 amino acids. The CDR3 region has the DNA TGTGCCAGCAGCCGACGGGGCAAGGAATACGAGCAGTACTTC. As protein: CASSRRGKEYEQYF.